What follows is one T cell receptor beta chain and its context. No antigen is known for it. Read coverage stops 3 residues before the CDR3 terminus; the germline J gene supplies the remainder. This sample stems from a study of T cell clonality in common variable immunodeficiency. Most patients and controls had Caucasian heritage. Blood samples were heparinized, roughly 5 to 8 ml per donor. V gave up 3 bases and J gave up 5 bases; unmatched junction bases: 2. CDR1 is SGHNT and CDR2 is YYREEE in the germline V gene (reference sequence). The CDR3 is made up of 14 amino acids. The study's findings and limits: Fewer deletions and N-nucleotide insertions were reportedly seen in common variable immunodeficiency TCR beta sequences. Compared with healthy controls, CVID subjects showed increased TCRbeta clonality, mostly in about a third. CVID subjects shared fewer TCRbeta clones than healthy controls did.

Using immunoSEQ multiplex PCR, the repertoire was profiled, and TCRdb retains in-frame clones only, with some absent. The record shows 15,000 to 20,000 clones for this sample, with no singletons present. Material: peripheral blood mononuclear cells. The receptor was isolated from a human donor with common variable immunodeficiency. The V and J genes are TRBV5-4 and TRBJ2-1, with 10 bases fitting TRBD1. The CDR3 sequence is CASSSTGGHNEQFF. The covered CDR3 bases are TGTGCCAGCAGCTCGACAGGGGGCCACAATGAG.